The 17 T cell receptor beta chains given below trace back to one sample, sequenced in a study of T cell repertoires in cytomegalovirus infection. A single record per CDR3 protein comes from TCRdb applying MiXCR to the reads. This sample has a few hundred thousand distinct CDR3 sequences; about 27% occur once, and the top ten carry around 19%. These receptors' antigens are unknown. The specimen comprised cultured PBMCs, sampled from culture after CMV antigen stimulation. These receptors were taken from a human donor in good health (CMV status not recorded). Some clones in this sample may be carry-over from other donors' samples.

V and J are TRBV28 and TRBJ1-1; a possible D gene is TRBD1 (5 bases). V was trimmed by 5 bases and J by 1 base, leaving 11 bases between them. The CDR3 length is 14 residues. Germline CDR1 MDHEN, CDR2 SYDVKM. CDR3 nucleotides: TGTGCCAGCAGTCAGCTGGGACCGAACACTGAAGCTTTCTTT. Amino acid sequence: CASSQLGPNTEAFF. The full variable domain, completed using reference TRBV28 and TRBJ1-1, is DVKVTQSSRYLVKRTGEKVFLECVQDMDHENMFWYRQDPGLGLRLIYFSYDVKMKEKGDIPEGYSVSREKKERFSLILESASTNQTSMYLCASSQLGPNTEAFFGQGTRLTVV.

The chain has TRBV12-5 and TRBJ2-1, with 10 bases fitting TRBD1. Germline CDR1 LGHNT, CDR2 FRNRAP. The CDR3 covers 15 residues. The junction had 9 bases not matched to a gene; V was cut back by 7 bases and J by 6 bases. CDR3 residues: CASEPGQGTLNEQFF. The CDR3, as DNA: TGTGCTAGTGAACCGGGACAGGGGACCCTCAATGAGCAGTTCTTC.

The gene calls are TRBV5-6 and TRBJ2-2; possibly TRBD2 for D (6 bases). The CDR3 covers 15 residues. Looked up from germline, CDR1 is SGHDT and CDR2 is YYEEEE. V was shortened by 4 bases and J by 2 bases, with 12 bases between the two germline ends. CDR3 DNA sequence: TGTGCCAGCAGCCGTTGGGAGGTAAACACCGGGGAGCTGTTTTTT. Translated: CASSRWEVNTGELFF.

This clonotype was found many times. J is TRBJ1-1 and V is TRBV7-8, with D maybe TRBD1 (5 bases). CDR3 length: 15 amino acids. Deletions cut 3 bases from V and 0 bases from J, with 11 bases between. Germline-derived CDR1 and CDR2 are SGHVS and FQNEAQ. The CDR3 DNA follows: TGTGCCAGCAGCTTCAGGGATCGGATGAACACTGAAGCTTTCTTT. Its protein is CASSFRDRMNTEAFF.

The rearrangement joins TRBV12-5 to TRBJ1-6; D is ambiguous. V lost 0 bases and J 5 bases, leaving 2 bases between the germline ends. The CDR3 loop spans 13 amino acids. The V gene's germline CDR1 is LGHNT and CDR2 FRNRAP. The CDR3 region is CASGLVDNSPLHF. As DNA, the CDR3 is TGTGCTAGTGGTTTGGTAGATAATTCACCCCTCCACTTT.

This clonotype was detected a few times. This chain links TRBV5-6 with TRBJ1-6; D remains unclear. CDR1 and CDR2 from the germline V gene are SGHDT and YYEEEE. CDR3 length: 15 residues. Trimming left V 6 bases short and J 7 bases short, with 17 bases between. CDR3: CASTRSGERNSPLHF. CDR3 coding DNA: TGTGCCAGCACCCGCAGCGGGGAGCGGAATTCACCCCTCCACTTT. Full variable domain (rest looked up from reference TRBV5-6 and TRBJ1-6): DAGVTQSPTHLIKTRGQQVTLRCSPKSGHDTVSWYQQALGQGPQFIFQYYEEEERQRGNFPDRFSGHQFPNYSSELNVNALLLGDSALYLCASTRSGERNSPLHFGNGTRLTVT.

The chain is built from TRBV30 and TRBJ2-1, with D maybe TRBD2 (6 bases). V lost 2 bases and J lost 3, with 20 bases in between. The CDR3 loop spans 17 amino acids. CDR1 and CDR2 from the germline V gene are GTSNPN and SVGIG (reference sequence). The CDR3 nucleotides read TGTGCCTGGAGTTCACCTGGGGACTCGAAATACTACAATGAGCAGTTCTTC. Amino acid sequence: CAWSSPGDSKYYNEQFF.

This clonotype was seen more than once but under ten times. The chain combines TRBV7-9 with TRBJ1-2; D unclear. Trimming removed 5 bases from V and 7 bases from J, with 11 bases in between. This CDR3 is built from 12 residues. CDR1 is SEHNR, CDR2 FQNEAQ, per germline (reference sequence). CDR3 DNA sequence: TGTGCCAGCAGCCCCGAATCGGGTGGCTACACCTTC. Translating it yields CASSPESGGYTF.

This clonotype was observed a few times. The J gene is TRBJ2-3, the V gene TRBV11-2; 7 bases fit TRBD2. This CDR3 is 19 amino acids long. The trim removed 6 bases at V and 0 bases at J, leaving 18 bases unmatched. Germline V CDR1 and CDR2: SGHAT, FQNNGV. The CDR3 protein is CASRPGRGRESRSTDTQYF. The CDR3 DNA follows: TGTGCCAGCAGGCCCGGACGTGGGCGGGAGAGCCGGAGCACAGATACGCAGTATTTT. Using reference TRBV11-2 and TRBJ2-3 for the parts outside the CDR3, the full variable domain is EAGVAQSPRYKIIEKRQSVAFWCNPISGHATLYWYQQILGQGPKLLIQFQNNGVVDDSQLPKDRFSAERLKGVDSTLKIQPAKLEDSAVYLCASRPGRGRESRSTDTQYFGPGTRLTVL.

This clonotype has at least ten counts. The rearrangement uses TRBV7-9 and TRBJ2-7; unclear D gene. The CDR3 contains 14 residues. The germline V gene encodes CDR1 SEHNR and CDR2 FQNEAQ (reference sequence). V lost 5 bases to trimming and J lost 0 bases, with 11 bases between them. The CDR3 sequence: CASSKGVSSYEQYF. For the CDR3, the DNA is TGTGCCAGCAGCAAAGGTGTCTCCTCCTACGAGCAGTACTTC.

There are a few counts of this clonotype. V gene TRBV5-4 combines with J gene TRBJ2-5, with TRBD2 identical over 11 bases. This CDR3 contains 16 residues. Germline V gives CDR1 SGHNT, CDR2 YYREEE (reference sequence). The ends lost 4 bases at V and 6 bases at J; junction bases unmatched: 11. CDR3: CASSPMASGGTKTQYF. As DNA, the CDR3 is TGTGCCAGCAGCCCGATGGCTAGCGGGGGGACGAAGACCCAGTACTTC.

The CDR3 spells CASRKTGNYGYTF. The DNA for the CDR3 is TGTGCCAGCAGAAAGACAGGGAACTATGGCTACACCTTC. The J gene is TRBJ1-2, the V gene TRBV6-6; TRBD1 matches at 7 bases. Per germline, CDR1 MNHNY and CDR2 SVGAGI (reference sequence). The CDR3 extends over 13 amino acids. The V and J ends lost 6 bases and 2 bases, in that order; junction bases with no gene match: 3.

The chain uses TRBV7-2 and TRBJ1-1; 8 bases line up with TRBD1. Germline CDR1 SGHTA, CDR2 FQGNSA. V trimming: 5 bases; J trimming: 6 bases; junction bases outside the gene matches: 5. CDR3 length equals 13 residues. The CDR3, as DNA: TGTGCCAGCAGCCGGGACAGGAGGGCTGAAGCTTTCTTT. Amino acids: CASSRDRRAEAFF.

The chain is built from TRBV6-5 and TRBJ1-2; D uncertain. The CDR3 extends over 14 amino acids. Between the trimmed V and J ends, which lost 2 bases and 4 bases, there was a span of 11 bases. Per germline, CDR1 MNHEY and CDR2 SVGAGI. CDR3 region: CASSYLRSGYGYTF. CDR3 sequence (DNA): TGTGCCAGCAGTTACCTAAGAAGCGGCTATGGCTACACCTTC.

The rearrangement links TRBV5-1 to TRBJ1-2, with 8 bases matching TRBD1. This CDR3 has 14 residues. V shed 4 bases, J shed 7 bases, and the junction held 9 bases outside the gene matches. CDR1 and CDR2 (germline): SGHRS, YFSETQ. The CDR3 here is CASSAAQGAVGYTF. Here the CDR3 DNA reads TGCGCCAGCAGCGCGGCCCAGGGGGCGGTTGGCTACACCTTC. The full variable domain, rest sourced from reference TRBV5-1 and TRBJ1-2, is KAGVTQTPRYLIKTRGQQVTLSCSPISGHRSVSWYQQTPGQGLQFLFEYFSETQRNKGNFPGRFSGRQFSNSRSEMNVSTLELGDSALYLCASSAAQGAVGYTFGSGTRLTVV.

The CDR3 here is CASSTRGEADTQYF. CDR3 DNA: TGTGCCAGCAGCACCCGGGGGGAGGCAGATACGCAGTATTTT. The gene calls are TRBV7-9 and TRBJ2-3; 7 bases map to TRBD2. Looked up from germline, CDR1 is SEHNR and CDR2 is FQNEAQ (reference sequence). CDR3 length: 14 residues. Losses at the gene ends were 5 bases for V and 4 bases for J; bases not matched to a gene: 6. Full variable domain (missing parts from reference TRBV7-9 and TRBJ2-3): DTGVSQNPRHKITKRGQNVTFRCDPISEHNRLYWYRQTLGQGPEFLTYFQNEAQLEKSRLLSDRFSAERPKGSFSTLEIQRTEQGDSAMYLCASSTRGEADTQYFGPGTRLTVL.

The V and J genes are TRBV13 and TRBJ2-1; 11 nucleotides align to TRBD1. CDR3 size: 16 residues. The germline gives CDR1 PRHDT, CDR2 FYEKMQ (reference sequence). The V and J ends lost 5 bases and 6 bases, in that order; junction bases with no gene match: 9. DNA of the CDR3: TGTGCCAGCAGCCTCAGAGGGACAGGGGGTTCCAATGAGCAGTTCTTC. Amino acids: CASSLRGTGGSNEQFF.